This T cell receptor (beta chain) was retrieved from a study of T-cell memory formation after mild COVID-19. The overall study: Largely donor-specific TCR clusters were found. Study-wide findings and caveats: Most CD4+ clones that shrank were in CM and EM, while CD8+ ones turned up in EMRA. Contracting clones from day 15 to 85 showed balanced CD4/CD8; later expanders favored CD4+.

Concerning this clonotype itself: Its matching antigen is unknown.

It was 5'RACE with constant-segment primers that produced the TCR alpha and TCR beta cDNA libraries, which carried sample barcodes and UMIs. Using its own MiXCR run on the 5' RACE reads, TCRdb lists one record per CDR3 protein. Here the sample spans 400,000 to 450,000 distinct CDR3 sequences, about a sixth being singletons. This CDR3 comprises 14 residues. The V end lost 0 bases, the J end lost 7 bases, and 10 bases lay between the germline ends. CDR1 is LNHDA and CDR2 is SQIVND in the germline V gene (reference sequence). The sequence came from a man aged 18-30 years who had mild COVID-19 (a few samples of this study predate the infection). Cell type and time point are not known. The chain couples TRBV19 to TRBJ2-1; D is uncertain. The sample comprised PBMCs or a T cell subset sorted from them (not recorded which). CDR3 protein: CASSIDRWSNEQFF. The CDR3 DNA is TGTGCCAGTAGTATAGATCGTTGGTCAAATGAGCAGTTCTTC.